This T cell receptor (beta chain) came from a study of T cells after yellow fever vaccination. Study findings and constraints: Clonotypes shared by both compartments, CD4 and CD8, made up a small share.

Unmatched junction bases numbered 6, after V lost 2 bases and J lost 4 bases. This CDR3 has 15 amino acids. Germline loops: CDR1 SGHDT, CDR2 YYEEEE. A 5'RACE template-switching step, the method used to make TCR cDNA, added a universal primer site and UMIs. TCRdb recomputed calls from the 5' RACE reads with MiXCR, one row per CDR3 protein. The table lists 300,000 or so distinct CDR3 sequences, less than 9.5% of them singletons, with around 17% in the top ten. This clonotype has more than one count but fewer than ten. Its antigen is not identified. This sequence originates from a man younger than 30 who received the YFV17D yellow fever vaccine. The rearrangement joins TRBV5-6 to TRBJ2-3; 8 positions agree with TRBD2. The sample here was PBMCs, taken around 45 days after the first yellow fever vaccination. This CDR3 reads CASSFKTSVPDTQYF. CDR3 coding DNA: TGTGCCAGCAGCTTTAAGACTAGCGTCCCAGATACGCAGTATTTT.